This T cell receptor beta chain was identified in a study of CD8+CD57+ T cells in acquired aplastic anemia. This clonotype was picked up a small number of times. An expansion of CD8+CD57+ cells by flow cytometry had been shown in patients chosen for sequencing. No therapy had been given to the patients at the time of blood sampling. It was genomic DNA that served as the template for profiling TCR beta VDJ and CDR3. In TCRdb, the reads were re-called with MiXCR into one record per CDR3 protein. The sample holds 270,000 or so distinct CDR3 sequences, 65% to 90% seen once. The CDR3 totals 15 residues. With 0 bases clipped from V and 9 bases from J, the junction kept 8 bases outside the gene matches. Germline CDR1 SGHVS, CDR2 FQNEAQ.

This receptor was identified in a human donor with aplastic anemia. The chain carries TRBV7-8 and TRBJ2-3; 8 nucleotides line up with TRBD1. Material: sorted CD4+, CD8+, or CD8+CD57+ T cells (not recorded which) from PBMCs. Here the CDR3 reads CASSLAGQGKETQYF. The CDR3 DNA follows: TGTGCCAGCAGCTTAGCCGGACAGGGAAAAGAGACGCAGTATTTT.